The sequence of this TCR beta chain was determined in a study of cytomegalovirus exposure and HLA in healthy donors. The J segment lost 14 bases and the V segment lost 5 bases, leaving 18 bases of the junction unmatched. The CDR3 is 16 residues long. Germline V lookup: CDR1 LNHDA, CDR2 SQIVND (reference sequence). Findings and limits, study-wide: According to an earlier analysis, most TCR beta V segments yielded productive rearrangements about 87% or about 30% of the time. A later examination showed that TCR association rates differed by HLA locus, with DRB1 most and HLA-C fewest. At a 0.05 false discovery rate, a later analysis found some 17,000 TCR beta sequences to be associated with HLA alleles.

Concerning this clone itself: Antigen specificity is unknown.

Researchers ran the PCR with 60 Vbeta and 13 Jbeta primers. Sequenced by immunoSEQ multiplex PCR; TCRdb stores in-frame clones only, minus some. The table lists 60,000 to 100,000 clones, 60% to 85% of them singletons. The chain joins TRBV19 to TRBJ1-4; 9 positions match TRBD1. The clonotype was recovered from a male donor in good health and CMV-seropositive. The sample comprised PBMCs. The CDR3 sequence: CASSDLIRDRALSLFF. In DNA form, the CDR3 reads TGTGCCAGTAGTGACCTGATCCGGGACAGGGCCTTATCGCTGTTTTTT.